The next 5 T cell receptor beta chains were all read from a single sample in a study of blood T cell repertoires in COVID-19. Sequenced by immunoSEQ multiplex PCR; TCRdb stores in-frame clones only, minus some. The sample holds more than 200,000 clones, around 86% seen once. Source material: PBMCs or T cells enriched from blood (not recorded which). Every receptor here comes from a woman between 50 and 59 years old who had recovered from COVID-19.

The chain is built from TRBV6-6 and TRBJ2-5, with 13 bases matching TRBD2. The V segment lost 5 bases and the J segment 4 bases; nucleotides outside the gene matches: 4. Germline lookup yields CDR1 MNHNY and CDR2 SVGAGI (reference sequence). The CDR3 spans 15 residues. The CDR3 DNA reads as TGTGCCAGCAGTACCGGACTAGCGGGAGTAGAGACCCAGTACTTC. It encodes CASSTGLAGVETQYF.

V and J are TRBV7-2 and TRBJ2-5; a possible D gene is TRBD2 (5 bases). V lost 4 bases and J lost 5, with 17 bases in between. Germline V gene sequence: CDR1 SGHTA, CDR2 FQGNSA. The CDR3 extends over 15 amino acids. The CDR3 bases are TGTGCCAGCAGCTCCGGAGCCGGAGGTGGGGAGACCCAGTACTTC. Translating it yields CASSSGAGGGETQYF.

The genes are TRBV5-1 and TRBJ2-1; TRBD2 matches at 7 bases. V lost 0 bases, J lost 10 bases, and 13 bases stayed unmatched. This CDR3 is built from 16 residues. CDR1 is SGHRS and CDR2 is YFSETQ in the germline V gene. CDR3 amino acids: CASSLGASGAVGEQFF. DNA for the CDR3: TGCGCCAGCAGCTTGGGAGCTAGCGGAGCGGTGGGAGAGCAGTTCTTC.

The chain is built from TRBV7-9 and TRBJ2-7, with D possibly TRBD2 on 5 matching bases. The CDR3 is 13 residues long. CDR1 is SEHNR and CDR2 is FQNEAQ in the germline V gene (reference sequence). Between the trimmed V and J ends, which lost 5 bases and 2 bases, there was a span of 10 bases. The DNA of the CDR3 is TGTGCCAGCAGCATTAGCGTTACCTACGAGCAGTACTTC. It yields the protein CASSISVTYEQYF.

The chain has TRBV18 and TRBJ2-7, with TRBD1 matching over 8 bases. Germline-derived CDR1 and CDR2 are KGHSH and LQKENI. Unmatched junction bases numbered 6, after V lost 0 bases and J lost 5 bases. The CDR3 is 15 residues long. The CDR3 coding sequence is TGTGCCAGCTCACCACCGCGACAGGGGCCCCACGAGCAGTACTTC. Its protein product is CASSPPRQGPHEQYF.